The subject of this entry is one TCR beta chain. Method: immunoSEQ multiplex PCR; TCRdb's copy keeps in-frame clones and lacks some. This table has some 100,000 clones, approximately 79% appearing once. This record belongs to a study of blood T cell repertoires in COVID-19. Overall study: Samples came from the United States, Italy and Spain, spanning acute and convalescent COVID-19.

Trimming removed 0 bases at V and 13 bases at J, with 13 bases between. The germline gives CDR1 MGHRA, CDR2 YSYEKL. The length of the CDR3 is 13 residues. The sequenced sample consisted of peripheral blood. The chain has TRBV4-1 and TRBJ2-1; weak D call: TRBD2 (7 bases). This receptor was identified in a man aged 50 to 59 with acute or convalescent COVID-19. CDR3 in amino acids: CASSQDRAGAQFF. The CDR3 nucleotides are TGCGCCAGCAGCCAAGATCGTGCGGGGGCTCAGTTCTTC.